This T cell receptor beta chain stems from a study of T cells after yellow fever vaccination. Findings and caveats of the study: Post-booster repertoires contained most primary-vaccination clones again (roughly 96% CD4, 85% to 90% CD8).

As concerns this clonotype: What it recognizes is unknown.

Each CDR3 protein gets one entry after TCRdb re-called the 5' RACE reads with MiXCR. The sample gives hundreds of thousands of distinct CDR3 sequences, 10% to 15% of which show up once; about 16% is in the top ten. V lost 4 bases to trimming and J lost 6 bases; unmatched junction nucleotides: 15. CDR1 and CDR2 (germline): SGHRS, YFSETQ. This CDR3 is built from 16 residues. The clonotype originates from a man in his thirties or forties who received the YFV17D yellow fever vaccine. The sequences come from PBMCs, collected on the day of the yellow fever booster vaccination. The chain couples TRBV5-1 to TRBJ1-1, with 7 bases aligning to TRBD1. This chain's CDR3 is CASSMGQFKSDAEAFF. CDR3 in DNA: TGCGCCAGCAGCATGGGACAGTTCAAGTCCGACGCTGAAGCTTTCTTT.